This TCR beta chain was captured by sequencing in a study of shared clonotypes between healthy human individuals. Study overall: The people who gave samples were a couple of women and a few men aged 18 to 49.

There are 10 residues in the CDR3. Generated by immunoSEQ multiplex PCR, the TCRdb table keeps only in-frame clones and is missing some. This table has millions of clones, just under 95% appearing once. Study-wide points: Investigators collected only blood, and repertoires in tissues likely differ. Represented diversity, genetic and exposure-history alike, was limited by few donors. Naive subsets typically showed greater estimated richness than memory subsets.

This clone was observed a few times. Its target is unknown. Terminally differentiated effector memory CD45RA+ cells were excluded from the naive CD8 cells, which were CD45RO-negative and positively selected for CCR7. Sequences were obtained from naive CD8+ T cells sorted from blood. This rearrangement joins TRBV21-1 to TRBJ2-1. TRBV21-1 is given as a pseudogene. The clonotype originates from a man aged 18-30 years in good health. The CDR3 sequence is CASNHNEQFF. The DNA of the CDR3 is TGTGCCAGCAACCACAATGAGCAGTTCTTC.